This T cell receptor beta chain was sequenced in a study of blood T cell repertoires in COVID-19. Study-level information: COVID-19 samples collected from the United States, Italy and Spain covered acute and convalescent phases.

Trimming left V 1 base short and J 0 bases short, with 16 bases between. The CDR3 has 18 amino acids. Germline CDR1 is MDHEN and CDR2 is SYDVKM. The data were produced by immunoSEQ multiplex PCR, yet TCRdb's version contains in-frame clones alone and is incomplete. The table lists about 200,000 clones, 90% of them singletons. This receptor was identified in a man between 50 and 59 years old with acute or convalescent COVID-19. The specimen was peripheral blood. The chain uses TRBV28 and TRBJ1-5; D is unresolved. The CDR3 region has the DNA TGTGCCAGCAGTTTATCCCCTCAGGCTCTATATAGCAATCAGCCCCAGCATTTT. Translation: CASSLSPQALYSNQPQHF.